This TCR beta chain was obtained from a study of graft-versus-host responses after intestinal transplantation listed by TCRdb under 2021. At the level of the whole study: The transplants that recipients received were multivisceral, liver-intestinal, or isolated intestinal. Every recipient was given anti-thymocyte globulin induction, followed by approximately three years of maintenance tacrolimus and steroids. Bulk TCR-beta CDR3 sequencing was used to track graft-versus-host and host-versus-graft alloreactive T cell clones in the graft, circulation and bone marrow after intestinal transplantation. To identify alloreactive clones, pre-transplant mixed lymphocyte reaction products were sequenced and then compared with unstimulated pre-transplant donor and recipient T cells. The cohort enrolled 20 to 30 intestinal transplant recipients including one retransplant, and a few patients lacking pretransplant specimens were excluded. A peak of at least 4% donor T cells among recipient peripheral blood mononuclear cells was the definition used for donor T cell macrochimerism. Samples from a few later patients were sequenced in-house on an Illumina MiSeq with MiXCR processing rather than by the commercial service.

Via the germline V gene, CDR1 is MGHDK and CDR2 SYGVNS. The CDR3, from cysteine to phenylalanine, totals 17 residues. Only the CDR3 part of the read is kept: 51 bases, read in frame from the first base. Compared with germline, V lacks 3 bases and J lacks 0 bases; bases without a gene match: 5. Intraepithelial and lamina propria lymphocytes were isolated from graft specimens using dithiothreitol, EDTA incubations and collagenase D digestion. Bulk TCR-beta sequencing was performed on serial intestinal graft biopsy specimens collected as late as 600 days after transplant. Libraries came from the immunoSEQ multiplex PCR assay. For most patients, high-throughput TCR-beta CDR3 sequencing of genomic DNA was performed by Adaptive Biotechnologies. The authors' analysis ran thus. TCR sequencing data were retrieved from Adaptive's ImmunoSEQ software for roughly 20 patients, whereas three other patients were processed with MiXCR and VDJtools. Because the origin of CDR3 nucleotide sequences shared between donor and recipient could not be assigned, those sequences were removed. To count as alloreactive, a clone needed at least 2-fold expansion over unstimulated cells and a minimum CFSE-low frequency of 0.002% (template counts) or 0.001% (read counts). Clones detected in sequenced pre-transplant spleen, lymph node, or MLR CFSE-low populations of the donor or recipient were defined as mappable. The cumulative frequency of alloreactive clones was calculated as a percentage of all sequences, weighted by copy number. The source is immuneACCESS, and TCRdb retained only in-frame sequences with V and J called. Part of the clones is not carried over; for the studies checked, unresolved V genes explain less than half of this, and the remainder is unexplained. The V and J calls and the clone size are those of that table, but D and trimming were determined from the DNA. Across this sample there are several thousand clones, with roughly 82% seen only once. The ten biggest clones cover 10% to 13% of the sample.

General findings and caveats noted by the study authors: Peak levels of circulating GvH clones were associated with declines in HvG clones early after transplant. Conclusions were limited by the relatively low number and heterogeneity of intestinal transplant patients. Patients with donor T cell macrochimerism had high GvH to HvG T cell clonal ratios in their allografts. GvH clones were detected in recipient bone marrow, and some appeared earlier in ileal mucosa or blood, consistent with an intestinal mucosal origin.

This clone was observed once. This clone's antigen is unknown. It has no much larger one-base neighbor in the sample; base qualities were not kept. Rearrangement joined TRBV25-1 to TRBJ1-4, and TRBD1 aligns with 9 junction nucleotides. The TCR comes from a human patient who received an intestinal transplant, so some T cells may come from the graft donor. The specimen comprised ileum tissue, sampled just under 130 days after transplant. The CDR3 region reads CASSDRGQGTTNEKLFF. The nucleotide sequence reads TGTGCCAGCAGTGATAGGGGACAGGGAACAACTAATGAAAAACTGTTTTTT.